The rows below give T cell receptor beta chains drawn from one sample of a study of blood T cells in healthy people across ages. MiXCR, applied by TCRdb to the 5' RACE reads, yields one record per CDR3 protein. The data contain about 680,000 distinct CDR3 sequences, around half of them singletons. Material: blood. The receptor source for this set is a woman aged 60-75 years in good health. CDR3s leave out the opening cysteine and the closing phenylalanine or tryptophan. The order of the fields is J gene, CDR3 length, V gene, CDR3 protein.

TRBJ1-2	11	TRBV6-4	ASSDAENSLYT
TRBJ1-2	13	TRBV7-2	ASSLSWAGVYGYT
TRBJ2-1	14	TRBV14	ASCDLPGLADNEQF
TRBJ2-7	12	TRBV28	ASSPSGISYEQY
TRBJ2-4	14	TRBV7-2	ASSLGPSGGENIQY
TRBJ2-7	12	TRBV7-2	ASSLELAETGQY
TRBJ2-5	10	TRBV20-1	SASGSQETRY
TRBJ2-5	12	TRBV5-1	ASSMTSGSKTQY
.	14	TRBV7-8	ASSLGLDRGAYEQY
TRBJ1-4	13	TRBV4-1	ASSQGGAVVEKLF
TRBJ2-2	13	TRBV11-1	ASSSRTGRAGELF
TRBJ2-5	15	TRBV6-2/TRBV6-3	ASSSGTGGLFQFRQY
TRBJ2-6	14	TRBV4-2	ASSRVDSSGANVLT
TRBJ2-5	12	TRBV15	ATSRDQQQETQY
TRBJ1-2	13	TRBV10-3	AISELGQGAIGYT
.	13	TRBV4-2	ASSQVPGGPFEQY
TRBJ2-5	12	TRBV7-2	ASSGNGGQETQY
TRBJ2-3	12	TRBV5-1	ASSSPDSTDTQY
TRBJ2-4	17	TRBV4-3	ASSLDLVGGIQAKNIQY
TRBJ2-1	14	TRBV20-1	SARDPGQRGPWGQF
TRBJ2-5	12	TRBV7-9	ASRIQGEQETQY
TRBJ1-2	12	TRBV12-3/TRBV12-4	ASSLNNGDVGYT
TRBJ2-5	14	TRBV7-6	ASSRTGLLGQETQY
TRBJ1-2	14	TRBV15	ATSRAMASFGYGYT
TRBJ2-2	12	TRBV7-7	ASSLGTVTGELF
TRBJ1-4	12	TRBV18	ASSPAGGSEKLF
.	12	TRBV5-5	ASSSTIAKNIQY
TRBJ1-2	10	TRBV28	ASRDQGYGYT
TRBJ2-6	16	TRBV4-3	ASSQGTGIIPGANVLT
TRBJ2-3	14	TRBV7-3	ASSRLAGAFTDTQY
TRBJ1-2	12	TRBV18	ASSPRTGSDGYT
TRBJ2-1	12	TRBV6-5	ASSYVGSSNEQF
.	13	TRBV20-1	SARALDSSAYEQY
.	12	TRBV20-1	SASAGTGGHEQY
TRBJ2-5	13	TRBV7-6	ASSLGGSRLETQY
TRBJ2-5	10	TRBV20-1	SAPDRSETQY
TRBJ1-2	11	TRBV15	ATSRQSDYGYT